Each of the 12 T cell receptor beta chains below was sequenced from the same sample in a study of T cells in Graves' hyperthyroidism and ophthalmopathy. Researchers took RNA transcripts and amplified the TCR beta CDR3 regions from them. The HTBI primer set served for first-round RT-PCR of the TCR CDR3. TCRdb fed the multiplex PCR reads into MiXCR, producing one record per CDR3 protein. The sample holds approximately 590,000 distinct CDR3 sequences, under 60% seen once. The sequenced material came from peripheral blood or thyroid tissue (not recorded which). These receptors were collected from a woman aged 18-29 years with Graves' hyperthyroidism.

About this clonotype itself: A much more abundant neighbour one base away suggests this may be a read error. The rearrangement links TRBV29-1 to TRBJ1-1, with D perhaps matching TRBD1 (5 bases). There are 11 residues in the CDR3. The germline V gene encodes CDR1 SQVTM and CDR2 ANQGSEA. For the CDR3, the DNA is TGCAGCGCCGGGGGGGGAACTGAAGCTCTCTTT. As protein: CSAGGGTEALF.

In its sample, this clonotype was seen many times. The chain links TRBV7-9 to TRBJ1-4; weak D call: TRBD1 (5 bases). Germline CDR1 and CDR2: SEHNR and FQNEAQ (reference sequence). The CDR3 is made up of 16 amino acids. Deletions cut 5 bases from V and 2 bases from J, with 15 bases between. CDR3 nucleotide sequence: TGTGCCAGCAGCCCCCGACCGGGACGGACTAATGAAAAACTGTTTTTT. Residues: CASSPRPGRTNEKLFF.

V and J are TRBV2 and TRBJ2-7; 7 bases line up with TRBD2. Trimming removed 5 bases from V and 3 bases from J; junction bases left unmatched: 10. CDR3 length equals 15 residues. Germline CDR1 is SNHLY and CDR2 is FYNNEI. The CDR3 region is CASSPGGGQGYEQYF. The DNA for the CDR3 is TGTGCCAGCAGTCCCGGGGGAGGGCAGGGCTACGAGCAGTACTTC.

This clonotype was found many times. The rearrangement uses TRBV29-1 and TRBJ1-4, with TRBD1 matching over 7 bases. This CDR3 comprises 13 residues. Germline V gives CDR1 SQVTM, CDR2 ANQGSEA. After removal of 6 bases from V and 2 bases from J, the junction contained 3 bases not matched to a gene. The CDR3 region is CSVPDRTNEKLFF. The CDR3 DNA follows: TGCAGCGTCCCGGACAGGACTAATGAAAAACTGTTTTTT.

V usage is TRBV20-1 and J usage is TRBJ1-1; D remains unclear. V shed 3 bases and J shed 0 bases, with 5 bases lying between them. The germline V gene has CDR1 DFQATT and CDR2 SNEGSKA (reference sequence). This CDR3 is 12 amino acids long. The CDR3 region is CSAREVNTEAFF. The DNA for the CDR3 is TGCAGTGCTAGGGAGGTGAACACTGAAGCTTTCTTT.

This clonotype turned up a few times. The chain joins TRBV25-1 to TRBJ1-4, with a tentative D call TRBD1 (6 bases). The ends were cut back, 5 bases at V and 4 bases at J, with 11 bases in the middle. Germline CDR1 is MGHDK and CDR2 is SYGVNS. The CDR3 covers 14 residues. For the CDR3, the DNA is TGTGCCAGCAGTTCAGGGGCGAATAATGAAAAACTGTTTTTT. Protein: CASSSGANNEKLFF.

CDR3 bases: TGCGCCAGCAAGAGTTCATCCAGCAGGCAGTATGATGGCTACACCTTC. The encoded protein is CASKSSSSRQYDGYTF. The chain has TRBV10-2 and TRBJ1-2, with unresolved D. V lost 7 bases and J 6 bases, leaving 24 bases between the germline ends. The germline CDR1 and CDR2 sequences are WSHSY and SAAADI. The CDR3 is made up of 16 amino acids.

The chain combines TRBV6-5 with TRBJ1-5; D gene unclear. This CDR3 has 17 residues. The germline V gene encodes CDR1 MNHEY and CDR2 SVGAGI. V lost 4 bases, J lost 3 bases, and 19 bases lay in between. CDR3 sequence reads: CASSLLSEVNYNQPQHF. As DNA, the CDR3 is TGTGCCAGCAGTTTATTGTCGGAGGTAAATTACAATCAGCCCCAGCATTTT.

This chain connects TRBV29-1 to TRBJ2-5; D is ambiguous. Germline V CDR1 and CDR2: SQVTM, ANQGSEA. The length of the CDR3 is 12 residues. Trimming took off 4 bases at V and 5 bases at J, with 11 bases between the two ends. The CDR3 protein is CSVGRSRETQYF. CDR3 DNA sequence: TGCAGCGTTGGCAGGAGCCGGGAGACCCAGTACTTC.

This chain connects TRBV29-1 to TRBJ1-1; no clear D. The CDR3 is made up of 13 amino acids. The germline V and J ends were trimmed by 1 base and 3 bases, with 9 bases remaining between them. Germline CDR1 and CDR2: SQVTM and ANQGSEA. This CDR3 reads CSVEGQGYTEAFF. DNA of the CDR3: TGCAGCGTTGAAGGACAAGGCTACACTGAAGCTTTCTTT.

As concerns this clonotype: A clone one base away is much larger, so this may be a read error. The genes are TRBV7-9 and TRBJ1-6; 7 positions match TRBD1. V lost 3 bases, J lost 5 bases, and 4 bases stayed unmatched. Per germline, CDR1 SEHNR and CDR2 FQNEAQ (reference sequence). CDR3 size: 15 residues. CDR3 amino acids: CASSFDRDNNSPLHF. The CDR3, as DNA: TGTGCCAGCAGCTTTGACAGGGACAATAATTCACCCCTCCACTTT.

As to this clonotype: An end of the junction does not agree with germline; a read error may underlie this. The chain employs TRBV24-1 and TRBJ2-5, with a tentative D call TRBD2 (5 bases). Germline V gene data show CDR1 as KGHDR and CDR2 as SFDVKD. The length of the CDR3 is 14 residues. The CDR3 region is CATSDFTGKETQNF. The CDR3 coding sequence is TGTGCCACCAGTGATTTCACCGGGAAAGAGACCCAGAACTTC.